One and the same sample provided the 18 T cell receptor beta chains below, sequenced in a study of PD-L1 blockade in urothelial cancer. Specified time point: peripheral blood 6 weeks after treatment start. Assay used: immunoSEQ multiplex PCR; TCRdb lists only in-frame clones, some missing. The sample has 42,000 or so clones; almost 85% are singletons. The input for sequencing was PBMCs, taken around atezolizumab (anti-PD-L1) treatment. The receptor source for this set is a man in his sixties with urothelial cancer.

The chain carries TRBV19 and TRBJ2-2; 8 bases align to TRBD1. This CDR3 is built from 15 residues. The ends lost 4 bases at V and 1 base at J; junction bases unmatched: 2. Per germline, CDR1 LNHDA and CDR2 SQIVND (reference sequence). The chain's CDR3 is CASSTGQENTGELFF. In DNA, the CDR3 is TGTGCCAGTAGTACGGGACAGGAGAACACCGGGGAGCTGTTTTTT.

This clone was seen only a few times. The rearrangement links TRBV19 to TRBJ2-1; 10 bases match TRBD2. CDR3 size: 17 residues. V was pared by 10 bases and J by 1 base, with 13 bases of the junction left unmatched. Germline CDR1 reads LNHDA; CDR2 reads SQIVND (reference sequence). CDR3 loop: CATLGGSGGPSYNEQFF. CDR3 DNA: TGTGCCACCCTAGGGGGTAGCGGGGGGCCGTCCTACAATGAGCAGTTCTTC.

The CDR3 sequence: CASSLAGGDYEQYF. CDR3 nucleotides: TGTGCCAGCAGCTTGGCGGGGGGGGACTACGAGCAGTACTTC. The chain couples TRBV11-2 to TRBJ2-7; TRBD2 matches at 9 bases. Losses at the gene ends were 3 bases for V and 3 bases for J; bases not matched to a gene: 3. The CDR3 runs to 14 residues. The germline V gene encodes CDR1 SGHAT and CDR2 FQNNGV. Combining the CDR3 with reference TRBV11-2 and TRBJ2-7 gives the whole variable domain EAGVAQSPRYKIIEKRQSVAFWCNPISGHATLYWYQQILGQGPKLLIQFQNNGVVDDSQLPKDRFSAERLKGVDSTLKIQPAKLEDSAVYLCASSLAGGDYEQYFGPGTRLTVT.

The chain uses TRBV11-2 and TRBJ2-2; D uncertain. CDR3 length: 15 residues. Germline V CDR1 and CDR2: SGHAT, FQNNGV. The V gene lost 0 bases and the J gene lost 5 bases, with 10 bases spanning the gap. The CDR3 reads CASSLDPRRTGELFF. The CDR3 DNA follows: TGTGCCAGCAGCTTAGACCCCCGGAGAACCGGGGAGCTGTTTTTT.

V usage is TRBV10-3 and J usage is TRBJ2-3; tentative D call: TRBD1 (6 bases). Germline values: CDR1 ENHRY, CDR2 SYGVKD. Trimming shortened V by 4 bases and J by 2 bases, and 10 bases separated the two germline ends. This CDR3 region has 14 residues. The CDR3 DNA sequence: TGTGCCATCAGTGGGGGGCCTCCCACAGATACGCAGTATTTT. Encoded protein: CAISGGPPTDTQYF.

The chain links TRBV10-3 to TRBJ2-2; D is uncertain. This CDR3 is 17 amino acids long. Germline V CDR1 and CDR2: ENHRY, SYGVKD. V lost 4 bases to trimming and J lost 1 base, with 16 bases between them. CDR3 coding DNA: TGTGCCATCAGTGTATACCCTTGGGCAGGGAACACCGGGGAGCTGTTTTTT. Its translation: CAISVYPWAGNTGELFF.

The chain employs TRBV10-3 and TRBJ2-2; TRBD2 aligns across 8 bases. The CDR3 spans 16 residues. Germline CDR1 and CDR2: ENHRY and SYGVKD. V lost 3 bases to trimming and J lost 4 bases; unmatched junction nucleotides: 7. CDR3 sequence: CAISDGSGEVTGELFF. The CDR3, as DNA: TGTGCCATCAGTGATGGTAGCGGGGAGGTCACCGGGGAGCTGTTTTTT.

Comments on this clone: Given a much more abundant clone one base away, this may be a read error. In nucleotides, the CDR3 is TGTGCCAGCAGCTTTGGACTAGCGGAGTACAATGAGCAGTTCTTC. Its translation is CASSFGLAEYNEQFF. The chain uses TRBV7-9 and TRBJ2-1; 10 bases fit TRBD2. With V trimmed by 3 bases and J by 4 bases, 3 bases remained unmatched. Germline CDR1 SEHNR, CDR2 FQNEAQ (reference sequence). This CDR3 is built from 15 residues.

The V call is TRBV28, the J call TRBJ2-5; a weak D match, TRBD2 (5 bases). Looked up from germline, CDR1 is MDHEN and CDR2 is SYDVKM. V gave up 5 bases and J gave up 4 bases, with 14 bases separating them. This CDR3 spans 14 amino acids. This chain's CDR3 is CASSTGRAVETQYF. The CDR3 nucleotides read TGTGCCAGCAGTACCGGAAGAGCGGTAGAGACCCAGTACTTC. The variable domain in full, with the rest retrieved from reference TRBV28 and TRBJ2-5, is DVKVTQSSRYLVKRTGEKVFLECVQDMDHENMFWYRQDPGLGLRLIYFSYDVKMKEKGDIPEGYSVSREKKERFSLILESASTNQTSMYLCASSTGRAVETQYFGPGTRLLVL.

The chain uses TRBV9 and TRBJ1-2; weak D call: TRBD1 (6 bases). V lost 0 bases, J lost 8 bases, and 17 bases lay in between. The CDR3 is 15 amino acids. Germline V CDR1 and CDR2: SGDLS, YYNGEE. The CDR3 is CASSVAPGEGGGYTF. As DNA, the CDR3 is TGTGCCAGCAGCGTAGCGCCAGGGGAGGGCGGCGGCTACACCTTC.

This chain links TRBV7-2 with TRBJ2-7, with D possibly matching TRBD1 (6 bases). The germline V gene encodes CDR1 SGHTA and CDR2 FQGNSA. The CDR3 totals 12 residues. Trimming removed 6 bases from V and 9 bases from J, with 15 bases in between. In nucleotides, the CDR3 is TGTGCCAGCAGGGAGGAAGGACAGAGGCAGTACTTC. The encoded protein is CASREEGQRQYF.

The chain has TRBV15 and TRBJ1-5, with TRBD1 matching 7 bases. CDR1 is LNHNV and CDR2 is YYDKDF in the germline V gene (reference sequence). This CDR3 region has 15 residues. Losses at the gene ends were 0 bases for V and 4 bases for J; bases not matched to a gene: 3. DNA for the CDR3: TGTGCCACCAGCAGAGACGGGACAGCTAATCAGCCCCAGCATTTT. This translates into CATSRDGTANQPQHF.

The gene calls are TRBV27 and TRBJ2-1, with 8 nucleotides matching TRBD1. The germline gives CDR1 MNHEY, CDR2 SMNVEV (reference sequence). The junction had 3 bases not matched to a gene; V was cut back by 4 bases and J by 7 bases. This CDR3 has 13 amino acids. The CDR3, as DNA: TGTGCCAGCAGTTCACAGGGGGGTAATGAGCAGTTCTTC. It encodes CASSSQGGNEQFF.

This sequence joins TRBV6-1 and TRBJ1-1; D remains unclear. The CDR3 has 14 residues. The V end lost 3 bases, the J end lost 1 base, and 9 bases lay between the germline ends. CDR1 is MNHNS, CDR2 SASEGT, per germline. The CDR3, as DNA: TGTGCCAGCAGTGATTTACGCGGGAACACTGAAGCTTTCTTT. Its translation: CASSDLRGNTEAFF.

The chain links TRBV2 to TRBJ2-6, with D perhaps TRBD1 (6 bases). V was cut by 6 bases and J by 2 bases, with 23 bases left in between. The germline CDR1 and CDR2 sequences are SNHLY and FYNNEI. The CDR3 is 19 amino acids. CDR3 in DNA: TGTGCCAGCAGGAGGGGCACAGGGCTCTTAGGGACTGGGGCCAACGTCCTGACTTTC. It specifies CASRRGTGLLGTGANVLTF. Complete variable domain (other parts from reference TRBV2 and TRBJ2-6): EPEVTQTPSHQVTQMGQEVILRCVPISNHLYFYWYRQILGQKVEFLVSFYNNEISEKSEIFDDQFSVERPDGSNFTLKIRSTKLEDSAMYFCASRRGTGLLGTGANVLTFGAGSRLTVL.

DNA for the CDR3: TGTGCCAGCAGTGAAGCAGGGGGCCGCTACGACGAGCAGTACTTC. Protein product: CASSEAGGRYDEQYF. The chain is built from TRBV2 and TRBJ2-7, with 7 bases that match TRBD1. CDR1 and CDR2 (germline): SNHLY, FYNNEI. The junction had 7 bases not matched to a gene; V was cut back by 0 bases and J by 5 bases. There are 15 residues in the CDR3.

The chain uses TRBV23-1 and TRBJ1-2; D unresolved. TRBV23-1 is marked as an open reading frame, function uncertain. Between the trimmed V and J ends, which lost 5 bases and 5 bases, there was a span of 24 bases. This CDR3 is built from 17 residues. The CDR3 DNA reads TGCGCCAGCAGTATTCCCTGCGTTAAGTTCAGGAAGTATGGCTACACCTTC. Translating gives CASSIPCVKFRKYGYTF.

This chain connects TRBV6-5 to TRBJ1-2; tentatively, D is TRBD1 (6 bases). The ends were cut back, 8 bases at V and 7 bases at J, with 20 bases in the middle. This CDR3 spans 14 amino acids. CDR1 and CDR2 from the germline V gene are MNHEY and SVGAGI. The DNA for the CDR3 is TGTGCCAGCGTGGGCCTGGGGGGGGCGGGTGGCTACACCTTC. Protein product: CASVGLGGAGGYTF.